Listed here is a single TCR beta chain. Germline V lookup: CDR1 SNHLY, CDR2 FYNNEI. This CDR3 has 14 amino acids. After removal of 7 bases from V and 4 bases from J, the junction contained 8 bases not matched to a gene. In the source study's methods: Estimated nucleated cell counts came from reference gene primer amplification. TCRdb keeps only in-frame clones here, not all; method: immunoSEQ multiplex PCR. The V and J calls and clone size are taken from that table; D and trimming were inferred from the DNA. In the table there are around 97,000 clones, approximately 84% of which are singletons. The data were taken from a study of blood T cell repertoires in COVID-19. Study information: Both acute and convalescent COVID-19 samples were obtained from the United States, Italy and Spain. The analysed material was cDNA or gDNA that came from T cells, B-cell-depleted T cells, or PBMCs.

The clonotype originates from a human donor in a cohort sampled during active COVID-19. V is TRBV2 and J is TRBJ2-7; TRBD2 matches 9 bases. Sequencing used peripheral blood. CDR3 protein: CASTYQAGGYEQYF. CDR3 bases: TGTGCCAGCACGTACCAAGCGGGGGGATACGAGCAGTACTTC.